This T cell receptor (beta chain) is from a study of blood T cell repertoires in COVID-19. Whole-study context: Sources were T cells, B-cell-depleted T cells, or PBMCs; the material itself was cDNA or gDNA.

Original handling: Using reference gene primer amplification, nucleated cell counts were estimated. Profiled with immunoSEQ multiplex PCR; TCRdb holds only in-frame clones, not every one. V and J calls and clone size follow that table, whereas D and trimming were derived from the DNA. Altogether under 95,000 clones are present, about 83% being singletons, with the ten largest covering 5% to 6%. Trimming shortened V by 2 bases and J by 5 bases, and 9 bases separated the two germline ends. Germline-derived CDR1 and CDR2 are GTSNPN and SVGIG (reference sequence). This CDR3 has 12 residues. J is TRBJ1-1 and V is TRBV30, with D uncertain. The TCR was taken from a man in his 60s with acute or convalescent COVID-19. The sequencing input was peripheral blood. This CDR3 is CAWSPGRTEAFF. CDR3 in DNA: TGTGCCTGGAGTCCAGGTAGGACTGAAGCTTTCTTT.